The entry that follows covers one T cell receptor (beta chain) sequence. The germline V and J ends were trimmed by 5 bases and 5 bases, with 6 bases remaining between them. Germline CDR1 MDHEN, CDR2 SYDVKM. The CDR3 runs to 11 residues. The data were produced by immunoSEQ multiplex PCR, yet TCRdb's version contains in-frame clones alone and is incomplete. The data contain 180,000 or so clones, approximately 80% of them singletons. The source of the sample is a study of blood T cell repertoires in COVID-19. The specimen sequenced was PBMCs or T cells enriched from blood (not recorded which). The genes are TRBV28 and TRBJ1-1; no clear D. The clonotype comes from a man over 45 who had recovered from COVID-19. The CDR3 sequence: CASSPRTEAFF. CDR3 in DNA: TGTGCCAGCAGTCCCCGTACTGAAGCTTTCTTT.